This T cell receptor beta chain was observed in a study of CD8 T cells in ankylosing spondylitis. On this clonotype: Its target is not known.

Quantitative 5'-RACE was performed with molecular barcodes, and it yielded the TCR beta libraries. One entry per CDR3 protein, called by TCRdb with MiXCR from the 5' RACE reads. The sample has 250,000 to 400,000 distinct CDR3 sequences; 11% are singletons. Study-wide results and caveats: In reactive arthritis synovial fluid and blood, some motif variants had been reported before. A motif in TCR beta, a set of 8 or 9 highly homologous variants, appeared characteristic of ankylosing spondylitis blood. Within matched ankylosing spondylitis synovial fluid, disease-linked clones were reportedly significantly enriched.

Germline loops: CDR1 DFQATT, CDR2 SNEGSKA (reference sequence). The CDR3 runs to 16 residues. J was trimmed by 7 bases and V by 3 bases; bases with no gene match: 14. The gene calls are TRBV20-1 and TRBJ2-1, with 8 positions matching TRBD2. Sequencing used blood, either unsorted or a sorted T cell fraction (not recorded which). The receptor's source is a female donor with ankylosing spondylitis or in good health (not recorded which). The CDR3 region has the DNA TGCAGTGCTAGGCCCTTCCTTCGGGAGGGCGGGAATGAGCAGTTCTTC. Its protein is CSARPFLREGGNEQFF.